This record looks at one T cell receptor (beta chain) sequence and its context. This clonotype was counted only a few times. The clone's antigen remains unknown. Base quality data are lacking; no much larger clone is found one base away. Peripheral blood CD8+ and CD4+ T cells from healthy donors, Susac syndrome patients and multiple sclerosis patients were profiled by high-throughput TCR beta sequencing. Multiple sclerosis controls were treatment-naive patients with stable or active relapsing-remitting disease fulfilling revised McDonald criteria. Bulk CD8+ and CD4+ T cells were purified by magnetic negative isolation, whereas CD8+ TEMRA cells were enriched by FACS. Blood was collected in EDTA tubes and processed within 24 hours, with PBMCs isolated through density gradient centrifugation. PBMCs intended for TCR sequencing were frozen in liquid nitrogen and were later thawed in a 37 degrees C water bath. The sorted or isolated CD4+, CD8+ and CD8+ TEMRA cells reached a purity of at least 90%.

V is cut by 1 base and J by 4 bases, and the space between the germline ends is 7 bases. The CDR3 covers 13 residues, taking in both the cysteine and the phenylalanine. The DNA shown is the 39-base CDR3, in frame from base 1. The sample originates from a study of CD8 T cells in Susac syndrome (dated by TCRdb to the late 2010s). The study in broad terms: Repertoire sequencing was used to test whether CD8+ T cell activation and differentiation in Susac syndrome was antigen driven. Findings and caveats that apply to the study as a whole: The TCR sequencing and HLA analysis was acknowledged to have included a relatively small number of individuals.

RNA was extracted using the RNeasy kit, and about 0.45 to 1 ug of the RNA was reverse transcribed with random hexamers. The immunoSEQ multiplex PCR assay, which covers 54 Vbeta and 13 Jbeta segments, was used to amplify TCR beta CDR3 regions. PCR amplification bias was corrected by using a synthetic template baseline for primer optimization and computational correction. As for the authors' bioinformatics: Only productive sequences were kept, with reads annotated to V, D and J genes according to IMGT and analyzed in immunoSEQ Analyzer. To calculate clonality, Shannon entropy was normalized by log2 of the number of productive unique sequences and then subtracted from one. For each patient and control, public and private clones were evaluated within the 100 most prevalent clones. Susac-specific clones were defined as absent from healthy and MS cohorts, 850 to 1,300 published viral clones and other ImmuneACCESS disease sequences. TCRdb reran the public reads through fastp at Q25 and MiXCR, keeping productive beta chains. Rows merge per CDR3 protein into single entries with the most common DNA and genes. For this entry, the V and J calls and clone size follow TCRdb and not the study's own pipeline. This sample has over 300,000 distinct CDR3 sequences in its table, and 92% of those were observed once. The ten largest clones take up 0.065% of the sample.

Rearrangement joined TRBV12-3 or TRBV12-4 to TRBJ1-1, with no D gene named confidently. The sequence was obtained from a human donor with multiple sclerosis. Sequencing was done on a sample of CD4+ T cells from PBMCs. The encoded CDR3 is CASSLEVGTEAFF. The DNA is TGTGCCAGCAGTTTAGAGGTTGGCACTGAAGCTTTCTTT.